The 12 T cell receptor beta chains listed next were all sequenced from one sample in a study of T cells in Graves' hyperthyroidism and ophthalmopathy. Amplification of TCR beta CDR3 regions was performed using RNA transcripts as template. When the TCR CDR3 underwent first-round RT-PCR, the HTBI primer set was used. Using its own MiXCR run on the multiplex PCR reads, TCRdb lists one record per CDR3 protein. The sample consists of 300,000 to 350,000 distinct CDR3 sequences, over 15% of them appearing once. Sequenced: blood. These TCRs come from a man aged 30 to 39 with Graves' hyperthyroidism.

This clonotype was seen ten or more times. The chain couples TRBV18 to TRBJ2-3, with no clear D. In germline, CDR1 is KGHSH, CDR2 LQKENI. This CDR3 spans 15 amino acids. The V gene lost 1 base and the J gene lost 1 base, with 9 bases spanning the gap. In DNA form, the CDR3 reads TGTGCCAGCTCACCACGAACTACCGGCACAGATACGCAGTATTTT. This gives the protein CASSPRTTGTDTQYF.

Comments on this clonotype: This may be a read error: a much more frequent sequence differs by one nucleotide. CDR3 residues: CASRRTTSGRSSYEPYF. Here the CDR3 DNA reads TGTGCCAGCAGGCGGACGACCTCTGGCAGGAGCTCCTACGAGCCGTACTTC. The chain couples TRBV27 to TRBJ2-7; D gene unclear. The CDR3 is 17 residues long. Germline-derived CDR1 and CDR2 are MNHEY and SMNVEV (reference sequence).

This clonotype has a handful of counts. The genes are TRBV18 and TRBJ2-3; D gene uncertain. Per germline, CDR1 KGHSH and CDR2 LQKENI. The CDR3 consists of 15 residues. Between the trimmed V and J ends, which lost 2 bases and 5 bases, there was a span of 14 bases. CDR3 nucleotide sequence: TGTGCCAGCTCACCAACAAATTCCCGACTAGATACGCAGTATTTT. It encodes CASSPTNSRLDTQYF.

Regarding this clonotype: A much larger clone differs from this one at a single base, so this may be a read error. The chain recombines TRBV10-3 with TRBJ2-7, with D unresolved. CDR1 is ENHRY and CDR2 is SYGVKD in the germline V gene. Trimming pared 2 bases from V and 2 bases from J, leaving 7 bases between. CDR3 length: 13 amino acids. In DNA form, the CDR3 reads TGTGCCATCAGTGAGGGAGACCCCTACGAGCAGTACTTC. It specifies CAISEGDPYEQYF.

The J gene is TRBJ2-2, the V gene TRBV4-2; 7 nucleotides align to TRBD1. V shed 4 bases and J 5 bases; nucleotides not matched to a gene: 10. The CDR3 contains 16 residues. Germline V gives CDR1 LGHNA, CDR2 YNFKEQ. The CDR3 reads CASSPPAGGLTGELFF. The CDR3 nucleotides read TGTGCCAGCAGCCCCCCAGCAGGGGGTTTAACCGGGGAGCTGTTTTTT.

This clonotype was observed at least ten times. This CDR3 is CASGPESNQPQHF. As DNA, the CDR3 is TGTGCCAGCGGGCCTGAGAGCAATCAGCCCCAGCATTTT. The rearrangement joins TRBV2 to TRBJ1-5; D ambiguous. This CDR3 has 13 amino acids. Germline V gene sequence: CDR1 SNHLY, CDR2 FYNNEI. Trimming removed 8 bases at V and 1 base at J, with 9 bases between. The full variable domain, completed using reference TRBV2 and TRBJ1-5, is EPEVTQTPSHQVTQMGQEVILRCVPISNHLYFYWYRQILGQKVEFLVSFYNNEISEKSEIFDDQFSVERPDGSNFTLKIRSTKLEDSAMYFCASGPESNQPQHFGDGTRLSIL.

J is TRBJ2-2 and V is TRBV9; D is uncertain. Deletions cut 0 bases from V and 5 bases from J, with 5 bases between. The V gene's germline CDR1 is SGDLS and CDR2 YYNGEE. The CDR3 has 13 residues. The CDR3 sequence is CASSVVQTGELFF. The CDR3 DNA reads TGTGCCAGCAGCGTAGTCCAGACCGGGGAGCTGTTTTTT.

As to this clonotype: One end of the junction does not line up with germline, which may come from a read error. The CDR3 DNA sequence: TGTGCCGGCAGCTTGGCCCTTGGTCTAGCGGGGGGTCTTAGCACAGATACGCAGTATTTT. Translating it yields CAGSLALGLAGGLSTDTQYF. J is TRBJ2-3 and V is TRBV5-6; TRBD2 aligns across 11 bases. Germline V gene data show CDR1 as SGHDT and CDR2 as YYEEEE. The CDR3 consists of 20 residues.

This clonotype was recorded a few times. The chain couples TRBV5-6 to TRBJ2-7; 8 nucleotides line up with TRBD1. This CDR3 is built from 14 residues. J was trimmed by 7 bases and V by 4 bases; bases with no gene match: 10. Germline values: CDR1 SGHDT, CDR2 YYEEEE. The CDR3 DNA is TGTGCCAGCAGCCGACCCCCGGGACAGGAGGAGCAGTACTTC. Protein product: CASSRPPGQEEQYF.

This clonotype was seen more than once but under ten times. The CDR3 spells CSVDEFTSAEAFF. As DNA, the CDR3 is TGCAGCGTTGATGAGTTTACCTCCGCTGAAGCTTTCTTT. The genes are TRBV29-1 and TRBJ1-1; no firm D call. Germline V gives CDR1 SQVTM, CDR2 ANQGSEA. This CDR3 contains 13 residues. Trimming took 3 bases from V and 6 from J, leaving 14 bases between them. The full variable domain, rest sourced from reference TRBV29-1 and TRBJ1-1, is SAVISQKPSRDICQRGTSLTIQCQVDSQVTMMFWYRQQPGQSLTLIATANQGSEATYESGFVIDKFPISRPNLTFSTLTVSNMSPEDSSIYLCSVDEFTSAEAFFGQGTRLTVV.

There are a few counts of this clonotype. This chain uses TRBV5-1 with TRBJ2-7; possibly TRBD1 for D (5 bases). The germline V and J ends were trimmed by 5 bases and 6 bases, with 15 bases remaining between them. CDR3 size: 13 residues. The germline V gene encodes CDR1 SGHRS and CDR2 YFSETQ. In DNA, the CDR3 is TGCGCCAGCAGGGTTCAGGGTGGCGGCGAGCAGTACTTC. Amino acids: CASRVQGGGEQYF. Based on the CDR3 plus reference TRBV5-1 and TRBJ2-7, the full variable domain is KAGVTQTPRYLIKTRGQQVTLSCSPISGHRSVSWYQQTPGQGLQFLFEYFSETQRNKGNFPGRFSGRQFSNSRSEMNVSTLELGDSALYLCASRVQGGGEQYFGPGTRLTVT.

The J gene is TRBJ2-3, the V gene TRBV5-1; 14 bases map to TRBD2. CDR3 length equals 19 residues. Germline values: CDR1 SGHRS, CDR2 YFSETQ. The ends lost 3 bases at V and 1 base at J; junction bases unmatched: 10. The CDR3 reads CASSSAGTSGRGGTDTQYF. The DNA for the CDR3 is TGCGCCAGCAGCTCGGCCGGGACTAGCGGGAGAGGGGGCACAGATACGCAGTATTTT.